This note documents a single T cell receptor (beta chain) sequence. Its antigen is still unknown. This sample was included in a study of identical twins. Whole-study results and caveats: Modeled out-of-frame TCR alpha sharing in monozygotic twins fell below observed levels. Among out-of-frame alpha sequences shared by twins, low generation probability occurred in excess.

TCRdb used MiXCR to reprocess the 5' RACE reads, holding one entry per CDR3 protein. The sample carries 500,000 or so distinct CDR3 sequences, approximately 14% recorded once. V trimming: 4 bases; J trimming: 1 base; junction bases outside the gene matches: 3. The CDR3 has 14 amino acids. Germline-derived CDR1 and CDR2 are SGDLS and YYNGEE. The data were also submitted as part of a second study, on yellow fever vaccine responses in identical twins.

This receptor was identified in a woman aged 18-35 years in good health. The sequencing input was CD4+ T cells sorted from blood. V gene TRBV9 combines with J gene TRBJ2-5; 8 bases align to TRBD2. The CDR3 coding sequence is TGTGCCAGCAGCCCGGGGACTAGCCAAGAGACCCAGTACTTC. This codes for CASSPGTSQETQYF.